These 23 T cell receptor beta chains originate from one sample sequenced in a study of cytomegalovirus exposure and HLA in healthy donors. Profiling relied on immunoSEQ multiplex PCR, and the TCRdb table lists in-frame clones only, not all of them. The sample lists around 160,000 clones, around 82% occurring once. Sequencing was performed on PBMCs. Receptors originate from a man in his thirties or forties in good health and CMV-seropositive.

This clone was recorded a few times. The genes are TRBV30 and TRBJ2-7, with D hard to call. Looked up from germline, CDR1 is GTSNPN and CDR2 is SVGIG (reference sequence). Trimming took off 2 bases at V and 3 bases at J, with 14 bases between the two ends. CDR3 length: 14 residues. The CDR3 DNA sequence: TGTGCCTGGAGTACCTTTTCACTGGTCTACGAGCAGTACTTC. This codes for CAWSTFSLVYEQYF. Looking up the rest from reference TRBV30 and TRBJ2-7 gives the full variable domain: SQTIHQWPATLVQPVGSPLSLECTVEGTSNPNLYWYRQAAGRGLQLLFYSVGIGQISSEVPQNLSASRPQDRQFILSSKKLLLSDSGFYLCAWSTFSLVYEQYFGPGTRLTVT.

The chain has TRBV6-1 and TRBJ2-5; 7 bases fit TRBD2. Trimming at V came to 2 bases and at J to 9 bases, leaving 15 bases not matched to a gene. The CDR3 is 16 residues long. Germline V lookup: CDR1 MNHNS, CDR2 SASEGT. CDR3 amino acids: CASSESVRGEAVAQYF. The CDR3 nucleotides are TGTGCCAGCAGTGAAAGTGTTCGGGGGGAGGCAGTTGCCCAGTACTTC.

The J gene is TRBJ2-3, the V gene TRBV15; D is possibly TRBD2 (5 bases). V lost 1 base and J lost 6, with 14 bases in between. The CDR3 is 15 amino acids. Germline loops: CDR1 LNHNV, CDR2 YYDKDF (reference sequence). CDR3 sequence reads: CATSRGFLGADTQYF. The CDR3 DNA reads as TGTGCCACCAGCAGAGGATTTTTGGGAGCGGATACGCAGTATTTT.

The chain couples TRBV7-6 to TRBJ2-1, with TRBD2 matching over 11 bases. Trimming removed 5 bases from V and 7 bases from J; junction bases left unmatched: 7. This CDR3 is built from 15 residues. From germline, CDR1 is SGHVS and CDR2 FNYEAQ. The CDR3 DNA is TGTGCCAGCAGCCGGGGACTAGCGGATCAGAATGAGCAGTTCTTC. Translated, it gives CASSRGLADQNEQFF.

The CDR3 here is CASSPIHWDSGSGANVLTF. In DNA form, the CDR3 reads TGTGCCAGCTCACCTATTCACTGGGACAGTGGTTCTGGGGCCAACGTCCTGACTTTC. The V call is TRBV18, the J call TRBJ2-6; TRBD1 aligns across 7 bases. The CDR3 contains 19 residues. Germline CDR1 KGHSH, CDR2 LQKENI. Trimming at V came to 3 bases and at J to 1 base, leaving 12 bases not matched to a gene.

The chain has TRBV29-1 and TRBJ1-1; no clear D gene. V was trimmed by 4 bases and J by 5 bases, leaving 11 bases between them. The CDR3 runs 12 residues. Germline V gene sequence: CDR1 SQVTM, CDR2 ANQGSEA. The CDR3, as DNA: TGCAGCGTTGGTGACGGCGGGACTGAAGCTTTCTTT. Residues: CSVGDGGTEAFF.

The chain is built from TRBV30 and TRBJ2-7; the D gene is possibly TRBD2 (5 bases). Trimming removed 1 base from V and 4 bases from J, with 11 bases in between. Germline assignment: CDR1 GTSNPN and CDR2 SVGIG (reference sequence). This CDR3 contains 13 residues. The CDR3 here is CAWSGGVEYEQYF. The CDR3 nucleotides are TGTGCCTGGAGTGGGGGAGTTGAGTACGAGCAGTACTTC.

In DNA, the CDR3 is TGTGCCAGCAGCGGACAGGCGCCCAGCTCTGGGGCCAACGTCCTGACTTTC. Protein sequence: CASSGQAPSSGANVLTF. The V gene is TRBV9, the J gene TRBJ2-6; tentative D call: TRBD1 (6 bases). Between the trimmed V and J ends, which lost 3 bases and 0 bases, there was a span of 13 bases. CDR3 size: 17 residues. Germline lookup yields CDR1 SGDLS and CDR2 YYNGEE.

The chain couples TRBV4-3 to TRBJ1-2; possible D gene TRBD1, 6 bases. The CDR3 has 13 residues. Trimming removed 4 bases at V and 4 bases at J, with 10 bases between. Germline CDR1 and CDR2: LGHNA and YSLEER. CDR3 protein: CASSLEQGYGYTF. The CDR3 nucleotides read TGCGCCAGCAGCCTTGAACAGGGCTATGGCTACACCTTC.

V gene TRBV5-6 combines with J gene TRBJ2-7, with a weak D call TRBD1 (9 bases). The CDR3 runs to 16 residues. Trimming pared 3 bases from V and 1 base from J, leaving 17 bases between. The germline V gene has CDR1 SGHDT and CDR2 YYEEEE. The CDR3 loop is CASSSPGGTGSYEQYF. CDR3 DNA sequence: TGTGCCAGCAGCTCTCCGGGGGGGACAGGGTCCTACGAGCAGTACTTC.

The chain employs TRBV4-1 and TRBJ2-7, with 9 bases identical to TRBD1. The length of the CDR3 is 14 residues. The junction had 6 bases not matched to a gene; V was cut back by 3 bases and J by 6 bases. From germline, CDR1 is MGHRA and CDR2 YSYEKL. The CDR3 reads CASSQDRGPGEQYF. CDR3 DNA sequence: TGCGCCAGCAGCCAGGACAGGGGCCCCGGCGAGCAGTACTTC.

J is TRBJ1-4 and V is TRBV30; D is possibly TRBD1 (5 bases). With 4 bases removed from V and 3 bases from J, the gap between germline ends came to 12 bases. Per the germline V gene, CDR1 is GTSNPN and CDR2 is SVGIG (reference sequence). This CDR3 is built from 14 residues. The CDR3 DNA reads TGTGCCTGGAACCCCCAGGGTCCTAATGAAAAACTGTTTTTT. Translated, it gives CAWNPQGPNEKLFF. Supplemented by reference TRBV30 and TRBJ1-4, the full variable domain reads SQTIHQWPATLVQPVGSPLSLECTVEGTSNPNLYWYRQAAGRGLQLLFYSVGIGQISSEVPQNLSASRPQDRQFILSSKKLLLSDSGFYLCAWNPQGPNEKLFFGSGTQLSVL.

The gene calls are TRBV7-9 and TRBJ2-7, with 9 bases lining up with TRBD1. The CDR3 loop spans 14 amino acids. The germline CDR1 and CDR2 sequences are SEHNR and FQNEAQ (reference sequence). V was clipped by 1 base and J by 5 bases; unmatched bases: 3. The CDR3 DNA sequence: TGTGCCAGCAGCTTAGGGGGACAGGGCAACGAGCAGTACTTC. This encodes CASSLGGQGNEQYF.

The CDR3 is CASSPRQGTQAEQYF. As DNA, the CDR3 is TGTGCCAGTAGTCCGCGACAGGGGACGCAGGCCGAGCAGTACTTC. The chain has TRBV19 and TRBJ2-7; 8 bases agree with TRBD1. V trimming: 5 bases; J trimming: 6 bases; junction bases outside the gene matches: 12. The CDR3 runs 15 residues. Germline V gene lookup returns CDR1 LNHDA and CDR2 SQIVND (reference sequence). The whole variable domain, remainder taken from reference TRBV19 and TRBJ2-7, is DGGITQSPKYLFRKEGQNVTLSCEQNLNHDAMYWYRQDPGQGLRLIYYSQIVNDFQKGDIAEGYSVSREKKESFPLTVTSAQKNPTAFYLCASSPRQGTQAEQYFGPGTRLTVT.

The rearrangement uses TRBV28 and TRBJ2-7; 8 positions match TRBD1. The ends lost 6 bases at V and 0 bases at J; junction bases unmatched: 4. The germline V gene encodes CDR1 MDHEN and CDR2 SYDVKM. CDR3 length: 14 amino acids. The CDR3 sequence is CASRDRGSSYEQYF. CDR3 DNA: TGTGCCAGCAGAGACAGGGGAAGCTCCTACGAGCAGTACTTC.

This rearrangement joins TRBV5-1 to TRBJ2-5; perhaps TRBD2 as D (5 bases). V was clipped by 1 base and J by 1 base, with 8 bases between them. The length of the CDR3 is 14 residues. The germline gives CDR1 SGHRS, CDR2 YFSETQ. Here the CDR3 reads CASSLSAGQETQYF. CDR3 bases: TGCGCCAGCAGCTTGTCGGCGGGCCAAGAGACCCAGTACTTC.

The chain links TRBV7-9 to TRBJ2-1, with 10 bases that match TRBD2. After removal of 4 bases from V and 6 bases from J, the junction contained 6 bases not matched to a gene. This CDR3 is built from 15 residues. Germline-derived CDR1 and CDR2 are SEHNR and FQNEAQ (reference sequence). CDR3 DNA sequence: TGTGCCAGCAGCTGGAGCGGGGGGGCCGCCAATGAGCAGTTCTTC. It translates to CASSWSGGAANEQFF.

The CDR3 region has the DNA TGTGCCAGCACCGACAGGCTACAGCCCCAGCATTTT. It yields the protein CASTDRLQPQHF. The gene calls are TRBV28 and TRBJ1-5; D might be TRBD1 (6 bases). V shed 7 bases and J shed 7 bases, with 11 bases lying between them. Per the germline V gene, CDR1 is MDHEN and CDR2 is SYDVKM. The CDR3 extends over 12 amino acids.

The rearrangement links TRBV2 to TRBJ1-1; 10 bases match TRBD1. The CDR3 runs to 16 residues. V dropped 6 bases and J dropped 1; count of bases not matched to a gene: 8. Germline V gene sequence: CDR1 SNHLY, CDR2 FYNNEI. CDR3 amino acids: CASRPWTGGRNTEAFF. In DNA, the CDR3 is TGTGCCAGCAGACCTTGGACAGGGGGGCGGAACACTGAAGCTTTCTTT.

V gene TRBV28 combines with J gene TRBJ1-2; TRBD1 agrees at 9 bases. J was trimmed by 4 bases and V by 7 bases; bases with no gene match: 10. Per germline, CDR1 MDHEN and CDR2 SYDVKM. This CDR3 comprises 15 residues. CDR3 region: CASTTDGGQGYGYTF. As DNA, the CDR3 is TGTGCCAGCACCACCGACGGGGGACAGGGCTATGGCTACACCTTC.

The chain is built from TRBV5-6 and TRBJ2-4, with 11 bases that match TRBD1. This CDR3 is built from 18 residues. Looked up from germline, CDR1 is SGHDT and CDR2 is YYEEEE. The J segment lost 0 bases and the V segment lost 4 bases, leaving 9 bases of the junction unmatched. The CDR3 loop is CASSPRDRGFIAKNIQYF. In DNA form, the CDR3 reads TGTGCCAGCAGCCCTCGGGACAGGGGGTTCATAGCCAAAAACATTCAGTACTTC.

CDR3 amino acids: CASGLVPEENTIYF. In DNA form, the CDR3 reads TGTGCTAGTGGTTTGGTACCCGAGGAGAACACCATATATTTT. The chain joins TRBV12-5 to TRBJ1-3; D is uncertain. Germline lookup yields CDR1 LGHNT and CDR2 FRNRAP. This CDR3 has 14 residues. With 0 bases removed from V and 7 bases from J, the gap between germline ends came to 10 bases.

Comments on this clone: The junction does not match germline at one end; this may be a read error. The rearrangement links TRBV7-7 to TRBJ2-5, with TRBD1 matching 10 bases. Germline V CDR1 and CDR2: SSHAT, FNYEAQ (reference sequence). The CDR3 consists of 13 residues. Here the CDR3 DNA reads TGTGCTAGCAGGGAGGGACAGGGGGAGACCCAGTACTTC. This translates into CASREGQGETQYF.